This record concerns one T cell receptor beta chain sequence. As yet, its antigen is unknown. This sample is drawn from a study of T cell repertoires in cytomegalovirus infection. The overall study: Signatures in public TCR beta sequences pointed to both CMV infection and matching HLA type. Study observations and caveats: The study identified carriers of CMV plus the relevant HLA from cumulative public TCR beta family frequency. There were HLA-C-restricted CMV-specific TCR beta clonotypes dominating the ex vivo response.

This CDR3 contains 15 residues. CDR1 is SGHTA and CDR2 is FQGNSA in the germline V gene. V dropped 5 bases and J dropped 2 bases, with 15 bases sitting between them. MiXCR, applied by TCRdb to the reads, yields one record per CDR3 protein. In the table there are roughly 570,000 distinct CDR3 sequences, 40% of which are singletons. V usage is TRBV7-2 and J usage is TRBJ2-5; D not certain. This specimen consisted of cultured PBMCs, obtained from culture after CMV antigen stimulation. This sequence was found in a human donor in good health (CMV status not recorded). Some clones in this sample may be carry-over from other donors' samples. In DNA, the CDR3 is TGTGCCAGCAGCCCCCGGGTGGGAATTCAAGAGACCCAGTACTTC. It yields the protein CASSPRVGIQETQYF.